This paragraph covers one T cell receptor beta chain sequence. Its binding antigen is unknown. The input lacks base qualities; no much larger clone sits a single base away. Peripheral blood CD8+ and CD4+ T cells from healthy donors, Susac syndrome patients and multiple sclerosis patients were profiled using high-throughput TCR beta sequencing. Recently defined diagnostic criteria for definite or probable disease were met by the Susac syndrome patients. CD8+ TEMRA cells were enriched by FACS, while bulk CD8+ and CD4+ T cells were purified by magnetic negative isolation. Blood was collected in EDTA tubes and processed within 24 hours, with PBMCs isolated through density gradient centrifugation. PBMCs intended for TCR sequencing were cryopreserved in liquid nitrogen and thawed later in a water bath at 37 degrees C. The sorted or isolated CD4+, CD8+ and CD8+ TEMRA cells reached a purity of at least 90%.

Measured from the cysteine to the phenylalanine, the CDR3 is 11 residues long. This entry keeps only the CDR3 DNA: 33 bases, framed from base 1. V lost 1 base and J lost 7 bases; the stretch between them is 7 bases long. The germline V gene (reference sequence) provides CDR1 DFQATT and CDR2 SNEGSKA. The data are from a study of CD8 T cells in Susac syndrome (dated 2019 in TCRdb). For context, the study as a whole: Among the Susac syndrome patients who were sequenced, clinically active disease was present in 5 or 6 and clinical remission was observed in roughly eight. At blood withdrawal, Susac syndrome patients were therapy-naive, treated with corticosteroids (with IVIg additionally given to some), or treated with IVIg alone. Whether CD8+ T cell activation and differentiation in Susac syndrome was antigen driven was tested using repertoire sequencing. CD8+ T cell repertoire clonality was compared between some 12 healthy donors, roughly 14 Susac syndrome patients and about 15 multiple sclerosis patients. What the research found in general, with its limitations: Looking at Susac-specific public clones, the researchers identified around 15 in the total CD8+ repertoire and roughly five in the CD8+ TEMRA repertoire. Clonal expansion was observed in Susac syndrome CD8+ repertoires, with the highest expansion in CD8+ TEMRA cells and greater expansion in clinically active than in remitting patients. The TCR sequencing and HLA analysis was acknowledged to have included a relatively small number of individuals.

RNA was extracted with the RNeasy kit and about 0.5 to 1 ug was reverse transcribed using random hexamers. The immunoSEQ multiplex PCR assay, covering 54 Vbeta and 13 Jbeta segments, was used to amplify TCR beta CDR3 regions. PCR amplification bias was corrected by using a synthetic template baseline for primer optimization and computational correction. As for the authors' bioinformatics: Reads were annotated to V, D and J genes according to IMGT and were analyzed with immunoSEQ Analyzer, with only productive sequences retained. To calculate clonality, Shannon entropy was normalized by log2 of the number of productive unique sequences and then subtracted from one. For each patient and control, public and private clones were evaluated among the 100 most prevalent clones. Clones were defined as Susac-specific if absent from the healthy and MS cohorts, from 1052 published viral clones and from other ImmuneACCESS disease sequences. TCRdb reran the public reads through fastp at Q25 and MiXCR, keeping productive beta chains. Duplicate CDR3 protein sequences are folded into a single record with the most common DNA and genes. The V and J calls here are based on TCRdb, not the publication. In this sample the table shows approximately 83,000 distinct CDR3 sequences, 85% to 95% of which occur a single time. The ten largest clones represent approximately 0.92% of the sample.

The chain links TRBV20-1 with TRBJ1-1; there is no confident call for the D gene. The receptor was derived from a human donor with Susac syndrome. Sequences were obtained from CD8+ T cells from PBMCs. The DNA sequence reads TGCAGTGCTAGAGCGGGGATTGAAGCTTTCTTT. The translation is CSARAGIEAFF.